This T cell receptor (beta chain) was observed in a study of shared clonotypes between healthy human individuals. Study information: The cohort comprised a couple of women and a few men. Their ages spanned 18 to 49 years.

Measured with immunoSEQ multiplex PCR; TCRdb has only the in-frame clones, and not every one. Here the sample spans a few million clones, roughly 93% being singletons. Worth noting for this clone: Its antigen is undetermined.

Overall study findings and caveats: Large sequencing depth failed to make sorted-subset sequencing complete, rarefaction showed. Limitation of the genetic and exposure-history diversity represented came from the few donors.

It was into CD45RA+ naive and CD45RA-negative memory subsets that the CD4+ cells were split. V dropped 0 bases and J dropped 9 bases, with 15 bases sitting between them. The CDR3 has 15 amino acids. Germline values: CDR1 MGHRA, CDR2 YSYEKL. This chain uses TRBV4-1 with TRBJ1-5, with D possibly TRBD1 on 5 matching bases. Source material: naive CD4+ T cells from PBMCs. The subset denotes: CD45RA+ positively selected. The TCR originated in a man aged 18 to 30 in good health. Some clones in this sample may be carry-over from other donors' samples. The chain's CDR3 is CASSQDMKGVRPQHF. CDR3 nucleotides: TGCGCCAGCAGCCAAGATATGAAAGGGGTGAGGCCCCAGCATTTT.